The 21 T cell receptor beta chains below come from one sample, sequenced in a study of identical twins. Each CDR3 protein is one row after TCRdb ran MiXCR on the 5' RACE reads. This sample has around 1.7 million distinct CDR3 sequences, with about 30% found just once. The specimen sequenced was cord blood. These receptors were collected from a newborn girl in good health.

This rearrangement joins TRBV29-1 to TRBJ1-1; D might be TRBD1 (5 bases). This CDR3 region has 13 residues. Germline assignment: CDR1 SQVTM and CDR2 ANQGSEA. Trimming shortened V by 3 bases and J by 2 bases, and 10 bases separated the two germline ends. The CDR3 sequence: CSVEAGRNTEAFF. CDR3 DNA: TGCAGCGTTGAGGCAGGGAGAAACACTGAAGCTTTCTTT.

V and J are TRBV4-1 and TRBJ1-1, with 7 positions matching TRBD1. Germline CDR1 is MGHRA and CDR2 is YSYEKL. This CDR3 comprises 14 residues. V trimming: 6 bases; J trimming: 0 bases; junction bases outside the gene matches: 4. CDR3 sequence: CASRHRGLNTEAFF. Written as DNA, the CDR3 is TGCGCCAGCAGACACAGGGGACTGAACACTGAAGCTTTCTTT.

The V and J genes are TRBV3-1 and TRBJ2-7; weak D call: TRBD2 (5 bases). Germline values: CDR1 LGHDT, CDR2 YNNKEL (reference sequence). The CDR3 totals 14 residues. With 0 bases removed from V and 4 bases from J, the gap between germline ends came to 10 bases. This CDR3 is CASSQDLEGYEQYF. DNA for the CDR3: TGTGCCAGCAGCCAAGATCTCGAGGGTTACGAGCAGTACTTC.

This clonotype has just a few counts. The chain combines TRBV10-3 with TRBJ1-4; possibly TRBD1 for D (6 bases). From germline, CDR1 is ENHRY and CDR2 SYGVKD. Trimming took off 3 bases at V and 4 bases at J, with 12 bases between the two ends. The CDR3 has 15 amino acids. For the CDR3, the DNA is TGTGCCATCAGTGAAAGACAGGCCAATAATGAAAAACTGTTTTTT. Amino acids: CAISERQANNEKLFF.

The V and J genes are TRBV28 and TRBJ2-3; tentatively, D is TRBD2 (5 bases). V was cut by 3 bases and J by 6 bases, with 13 bases left in between. CDR1 is MDHEN and CDR2 is SYDVKM in the germline V gene. This CDR3 is 14 amino acids long. CDR3 sequence: CASSFYRRADTQYF. As DNA, the CDR3 is TGTGCCAGCAGTTTTTATAGGCGGGCGGATACGCAGTATTTT. The whole variable domain, remainder taken from reference TRBV28 and TRBJ2-3, is DVKVTQSSRYLVKRTGEKVFLECVQDMDHENMFWYRQDPGLGLRLIYFSYDVKMKEKGDIPEGYSVSREKKERFSLILESASTNQTSMYLCASSFYRRADTQYFGPGTRLTVL.

The chain employs TRBV7-9 and TRBJ1-2; 8 bases align to TRBD1. This CDR3 is built from 16 residues. From germline, CDR1 is SEHNR and CDR2 FQNEAQ (reference sequence). V lost 5 bases, J lost 5 bases, and 13 bases stayed unmatched. The CDR3 DNA follows: TGTGCCAGCAGCCTACAACCCGGGACAGGACCTTATGGCTACACCTTC. The encoded protein is CASSLQPGTGPYGYTF.

This clonotype has just a few counts. The CDR3 DNA follows: TGCAGTGCTACCCCCCCGGGACAGGGGGCCCATCAGCCCCAGCATTTT. It encodes CSATPPGQGAHQPQHF. The chain uses TRBV20-1 and TRBJ1-5; TRBD1 matches 12 bases. The CDR3 length is 16 residues. CDR1 and CDR2 (germline): DFQATT, SNEGSKA (reference sequence). With V trimmed by 4 bases and J by 5 bases, 9 bases remained unmatched.

The CDR3 nucleotides read TGCAGTGTTAAGCAACGGGGACTAATGGAGGCGCCTAGTGGCTACACCTTC. Protein: CSVKQRGLMEAPSGYTF. The chain combines TRBV20-1 with TRBJ1-2, with TRBD1 as a possible D gene (5 bases). The CDR3 extends over 17 amino acids. Germline V gene data show CDR1 as DFQATT and CDR2 as SNEGSKA (reference sequence). Trimming took off 7 bases at V and 7 bases at J, with 31 bases between the two ends.

This clonotype was observed a handful of times. The V gene is TRBV6-5, the J gene TRBJ2-3, with TRBD2 matching over 7 bases. This CDR3 region has 14 residues. The germline V gene encodes CDR1 MNHEY and CDR2 SVGAGI. V trimming: 5 bases; J trimming: 6 bases; junction bases outside the gene matches: 8. The DNA for the CDR3 is TGTGCCAGCAGTGGAACGGGAGGTTGGGATACGCAGTATTTT. Amino acids: CASSGTGGWDTQYF.

V is TRBV28 and J is TRBJ2-3, with 10 bases fitting TRBD2. From germline, CDR1 is MDHEN and CDR2 SYDVKM. V shed 8 bases, J shed 6 bases, and the junction held 5 bases outside the gene matches. The CDR3 is 13 residues long. CDR3 protein: CASAGLAWDTQYF. CDR3 coding DNA: TGTGCCAGCGCGGGACTAGCGTGGGATACGCAGTATTTT.

Here the CDR3 reads CASRVRTGVTHSNQPQHF. CDR3 sequence (DNA): TGTGCCAGCAGGGTGCGGACAGGGGTCACCCATAGCAATCAGCCCCAGCATTTT. The V and J genes are TRBV6-1 and TRBJ1-5; 9 bases map to TRBD1. The germline V gene has CDR1 MNHNS and CDR2 SASEGT. With 6 bases clipped from V and 0 bases from J, the junction kept 12 bases outside the gene matches. The CDR3 covers 18 residues.

This chain connects TRBV28 to TRBJ1-3; D is perhaps TRBD1 (5 bases). This CDR3 is 16 amino acids long. Germline loops: CDR1 MDHEN, CDR2 SYDVKM. Between the trimmed V and J ends, which lost 5 bases and 0 bases, there was a span of 14 bases. The CDR3 loop reads CASSTLGTGSGNTIYF. The CDR3, as DNA: TGTGCCAGCAGTACCCTCGGGACGGGCTCTGGAAACACCATATATTTT.

The chain is built from TRBV28 and TRBJ2-7; TRBD2 is a possible D gene (5 bases). Germline CDR1 reads MDHEN; CDR2 reads SYDVKM. Between the trimmed V and J ends, which lost 5 bases and 2 bases, there was a span of 13 bases. The CDR3 has 14 residues. In nucleotides, the CDR3 is TGTGCCAGCAGTCCTATTGAGGGCCCCTACGAGCAGTACTTC. Amino acids: CASSPIEGPYEQYF.

The chain recombines TRBV6-2 or TRBV6-3 with TRBJ2-2; D unclear. Germline values: CDR1 MNHEY, CDR2 SVGEGT. Trimming removed 5 bases at V and 6 bases at J, with 7 bases between. This CDR3 has 12 residues. The CDR3 DNA is TGTGCCAGCAGTACAAGACCCGGGGAGCTGTTTTTT. It encodes CASSTRPGELFF.

Notes on this clonotype: One end of the junction is discordant with germline, which a read error may explain. The chain links TRBV13 to TRBJ1-5; D unclear. The CDR3 spans 14 residues. Germline assignment: CDR1 PRHDT and CDR2 FYEKMQ (reference sequence). CDR3 nucleotides: TGTGCCAGCAGCTTAGGGCAGGTCAATCGGCCCCAGCATTTT. This translates into CASSLGQVNRPQHF.

This clonotype was counted a few times. This chain links TRBV6-1 with TRBJ2-5; possible D gene TRBD1, 6 bases. The CDR3 runs 14 residues. Trimming left V 6 bases short and J 1 base short, with 12 bases between. Germline V gene sequence: CDR1 MNHNS, CDR2 SASEGT. The CDR3 DNA reads as TGTGCCAGCAGCATCGCGACAGGCCAAGAGACCCAGTACTTC. Translation: CASSIATGQETQYF.

This clonotype was observed at least ten times. CDR3 nucleotides: TGTGCCAGCAGTCCCCCGTCTAGCGGCGGGGACATTCAGTACTTC. The encoded protein is CASSPPSSGGDIQYF. The V gene is TRBV12-3 or TRBV12-4, the J gene TRBJ2-4; 7 nucleotides line up with TRBD2. The CDR3 contains 15 residues. The V and J ends lost 5 bases and 8 bases, in that order; junction bases with no gene match: 12.

This clonotype was seen ten or more times. The chain uses TRBV9 and TRBJ2-3; D may be TRBD2 (6 bases). Trimming removed 2 bases from V and 4 bases from J, with 8 bases in between. CDR1 SGDLS and CDR2 YYNGEE come from the germline V gene. The CDR3 length is 13 residues. CDR3: CASSVGTADTQYF. CDR3 coding DNA: TGTGCCAGCAGCGTCGGGACTGCAGATACGCAGTATTTT.

The genes are TRBV12-5 and TRBJ1-4, with a possible D match to TRBD1 (6 bases). The V gene lost 6 bases and the J gene lost 0 bases, with 20 bases spanning the gap. Germline V gene data show CDR1 as LGHNT and CDR2 as FRNRAP. This CDR3 is 18 amino acids long. CDR3 nucleotides: TGTGCTAGTGGCCTGGTGTCCCGGGACATCGCAACTAATGAAAAACTGTTTTTT. Residues: CASGLVSRDIATNEKLFF.

The rearrangement joins TRBV27 to TRBJ2-4; 7 bases are shared with TRBD1. V shed 6 bases, J shed 1 base, and the junction held 18 bases outside the gene matches. Per the germline V gene, CDR1 is MNHEY and CDR2 is SMNVEV (reference sequence). This CDR3 spans 19 amino acids. CDR3 DNA: TGTGCCAGCAGCCACGACAGGGTGGATCTTCTTGGGGCCAAAAACATTCAGTACTTC. This sequence encodes CASSHDRVDLLGAKNIQYF.

The CDR3 region is CASSWQGNEQYF. CDR3 coding DNA: TGTGCCAGCAGCTGGCAGGGCAATGAGCAGTACTTC. The chain combines TRBV3-1 with TRBJ2-5; a weak D match, TRBD1 (5 bases). The CDR3 spans 12 residues. Per the germline V gene, CDR1 is LGHDT and CDR2 is YNNKEL (reference sequence). Trimming cost V 5 bases and J 11 bases, with 15 bases left between them.